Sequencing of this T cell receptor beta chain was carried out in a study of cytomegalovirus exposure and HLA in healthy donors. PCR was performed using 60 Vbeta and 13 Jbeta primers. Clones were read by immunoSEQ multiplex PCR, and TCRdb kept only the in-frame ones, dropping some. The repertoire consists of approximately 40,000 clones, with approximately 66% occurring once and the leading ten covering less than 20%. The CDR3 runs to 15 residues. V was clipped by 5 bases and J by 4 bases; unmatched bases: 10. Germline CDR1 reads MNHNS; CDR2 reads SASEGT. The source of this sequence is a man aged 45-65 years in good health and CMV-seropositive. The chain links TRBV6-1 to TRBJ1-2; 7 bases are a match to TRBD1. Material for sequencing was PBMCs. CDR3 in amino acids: CASSPLDRVGYGYTF. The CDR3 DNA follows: TGTGCCAGCAGTCCACTCGACAGGGTGGGCTATGGCTACACCTTC.